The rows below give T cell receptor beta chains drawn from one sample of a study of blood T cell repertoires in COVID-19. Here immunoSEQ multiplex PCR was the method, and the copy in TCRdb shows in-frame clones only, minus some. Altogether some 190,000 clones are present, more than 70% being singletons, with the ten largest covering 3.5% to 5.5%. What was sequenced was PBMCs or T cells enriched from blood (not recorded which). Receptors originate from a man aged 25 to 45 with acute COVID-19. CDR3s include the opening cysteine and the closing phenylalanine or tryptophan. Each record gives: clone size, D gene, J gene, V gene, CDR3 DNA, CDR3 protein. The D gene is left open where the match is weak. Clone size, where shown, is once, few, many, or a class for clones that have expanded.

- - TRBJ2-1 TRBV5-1 TGCGCCAGCACTCTCAGCTCCTACAATGAGCAGTTCTTC CASTLSSYNEQFF
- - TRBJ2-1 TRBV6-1 TGTGCCAGCAGTGAAGCCCGAGGGTTTGAGCAGTTCTTC CASSEARGFEQFF
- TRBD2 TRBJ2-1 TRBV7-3 TGTGCCAGCAGTCCCTCCCCCCGCGGGGGGGTCTCCTACAATGAGCAGTTCTTC CASSPSPRGGVSYNEQFF
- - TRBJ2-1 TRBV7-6 TGTGCCAGCAGCTTAGCAGGGCAGGGGGGTTACAATGAGCAGTTCTTC CASSLAGQGGYNEQFF
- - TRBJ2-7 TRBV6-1 TGTGCCAGCAGTGAAGCGGGGCTGGCCCCCTACGAGCAGTACTTC CASSEAGLAPYEQYF
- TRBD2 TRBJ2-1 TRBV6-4 TGTGCCAGCAGTGACGGGATTAGCGGGGGGGCCACATACCACAATGAGCAGTTCTTC CASSDGISGGATYHNEQFF
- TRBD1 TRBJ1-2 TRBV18 TGTGCCAGCTCACCCTCACGGACAGGGGACTATGGCTACACCTTC CASSPSRTGDYGYTF
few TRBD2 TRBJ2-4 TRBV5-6 TGTGCCAGCAGCCTGTTAGCGGGGAATAAAAACATTCAGTACTTC CASSLLAGNKNIQYF
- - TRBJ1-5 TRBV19 TGTGCCAGTAGTACGAGTGGTGGTAGCAATCAGCCCCAGCATTTT CASSTSGGSNQPQHF
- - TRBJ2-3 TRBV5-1 TGCGCCAGCAGCTTAGTCGGTTCACGGGAAGATACGCAGTATTTT CASSLVGSREDTQYF
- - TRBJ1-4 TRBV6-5 TGTGCCAGCAGTTACGGGGGGAAGGGGGAAAAACTGTTTTTT CASSYGGKGEKLFF
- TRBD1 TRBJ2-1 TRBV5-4 TGTGCCAGCACTCGCGGGACAGGGAGCTACAATGAGCAGTTCTTC CASTRGTGSYNEQFF
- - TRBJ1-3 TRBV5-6 TGTGCCAGCCCGAGATCTGGAAACACCATATATTTT CASPRSGNTIYF
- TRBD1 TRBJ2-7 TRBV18 TGTGCCAGCTCACCACGAGGGACAGTCGCCGACGAGCAGTACTTC CASSPRGTVADEQYF
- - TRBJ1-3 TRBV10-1 TGCGCCAGCAGTGAGATTGAGCGGACTGGAAACACCATATATTTT CASSEIERTGNTIYF
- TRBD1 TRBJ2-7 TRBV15 TGTGCCACCAGCGAGGCCGGGACAGCGGACTACGAGCAGTACTTC CATSEAGTADYEQYF
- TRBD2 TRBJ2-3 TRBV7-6 TGTGCCAGCAGCTTAGCGGGGGGGGCAGATACGCAGTATTTT CASSLAGGADTQYF
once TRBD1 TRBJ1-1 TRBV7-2 TGTGCCAGCAGCTCGGGGGCTCGCAGGGGGCACACTGAAGCTTTCTTT CASSSGARRGHTEAFF
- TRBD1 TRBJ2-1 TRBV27 TGTGCCAGCAGTTCACGACAGGGCAATGAGCAGTTCTTC CASSSRQGNEQFF
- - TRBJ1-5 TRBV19 TGTGCCAGTAGTAACAGGTACAATCAGCCCCAGCATTTT CASSNRYNQPQHF
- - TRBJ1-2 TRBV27 TGTGCCAGCGGGAGGACCGCCGAGTTTTACACCTTC CASGRTAEFYTF
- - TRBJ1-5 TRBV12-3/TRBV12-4 TGTGCCACGAGCAATCAGCCCCAGCATTTT CATSNQPQHF
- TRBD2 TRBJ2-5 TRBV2 TGTGCCAGCCCCCTGAGCGGGGGCACGAAGACCCAGTACTTC CASPLSGGTKTQYF
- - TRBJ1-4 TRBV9 TGTGCCAGCAGCTTGACTTTTAATGAAAAACTGTTTTTT CASSLTFNEKLFF
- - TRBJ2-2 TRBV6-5 TGTGCCAGCACTATGGGGGGCACCGGGGAGCTGTTTTTT CASTMGGTGELFF
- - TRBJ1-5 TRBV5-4 TGTGCCAGCAGCTTACAGGGTGGGGATCAGCCCCAGCATTTT CASSLQGGDQPQHF
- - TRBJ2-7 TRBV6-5 TGTGCCAGCAGTTACGGCCTGAATGATCCCGAGCAGTACTTC CASSYGLNDPEQYF
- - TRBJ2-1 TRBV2 TGTGCCAGCAAACCCGGGCGGGGTCGGGATGAGCAGTTCTTC CASKPGRGRDEQFF
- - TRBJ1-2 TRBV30 TGTGCCTGGAGTGGAGGAAACTATGGCTACACCTTC CAWSGGNYGYTF
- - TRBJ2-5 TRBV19 TGTGCCAGTAGTTCAGCCCAGGGTTCGGGGACCCAGTACTTC CASSSAQGSGTQYF
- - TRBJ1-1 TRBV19 TGTGCCAGTAGTACCGACGTAGCCAATCTGAACACTGAAGCTTTCTTT CASSTDVANLNTEAFF
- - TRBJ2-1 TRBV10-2 TGCGCCAGCAGTGTCAACCACCAGGGGAATGAGCAGTTCTTC CASSVNHQGNEQFF
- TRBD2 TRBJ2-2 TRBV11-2 TGTGCCAGCAGCTTAGAACCTAGCGGGGGTGAACTGTTTTTT CASSLEPSGGELFF
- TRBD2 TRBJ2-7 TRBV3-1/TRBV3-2 TGTGCCAGCCGTAGCGGGGGGCCGGAGCAGTACTTC CASRSGGPEQYF
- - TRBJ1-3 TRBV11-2 TGTGCCAGCAGCTTCGGACTTGAAAACACCATATATTTT CASSFGLENTIYF
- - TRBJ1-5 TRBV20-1 TGCGGGCAAGATCAGCCCCAGCATTTT CGQDQPQHF
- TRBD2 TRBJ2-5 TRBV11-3 TGTGCCAGCAGCTCGGCGGTTGGGGCTAGCGGGGGCAACCAAGAGACCCAGTACTTC CASSSAVGASGGNQETQYF
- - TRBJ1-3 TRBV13 TGTGCCAGCAGCCCCCAGATGGGGCGAGGAAACACCATATATTTT CASSPQMGRGNTIYF
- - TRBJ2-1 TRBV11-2 TGTGCCAGCAGCTTCCCCAGGGAAGGTTCCTACAATGAGCAGTTCTTC CASSFPREGSYNEQFF
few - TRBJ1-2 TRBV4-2 TGTGCCAGCAGCCAAGATGTACTAGGAAATGGCTACACCTTC CASSQDVLGNGYTF
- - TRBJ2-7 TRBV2 TGTGCCGCATCAGGGCTCCCCACCTCCTACGAGCAGTACTTC CAASGLPTSYEQYF
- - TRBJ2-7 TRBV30 TGTGCCTGGAGCGAGGGTCGCGAGCAGTACTTC CAWSEGREQYF
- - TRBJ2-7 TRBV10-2 TGCGCCAGCAGTGAGTTTGGGACTCAACGGGGGCAGTACTTC CASSEFGTQRGQYF
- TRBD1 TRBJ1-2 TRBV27 TGTGCCAGCAGTTCCGGACAGGGAAGCTATGGCTACACCTTC CASSSGQGSYGYTF
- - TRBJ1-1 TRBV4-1 TGCGCCAGCAGCCATTACGACATCCTTTTTGAAGCTTTCTTT CASSHYDILFEAFF
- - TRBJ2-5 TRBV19 TGTGCCAGTAGTACCCCCCGGGGGGCCATTGACTTC CASSTPRGAIDF
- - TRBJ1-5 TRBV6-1 TGTGCCAGCAGTGAAGTCGGGGGAATGCAGCCCCAGCATTTT CASSEVGGMQPQHF
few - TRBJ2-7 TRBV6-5 TGTGCCAGCAGTTACAGGGGCTACGAGCAGTACTTC CASSYRGYEQYF
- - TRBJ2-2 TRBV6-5 TGTGCCAGCAGCCTAACTAGGAAGGGCACCGGGGAGCTGTTTTTT CASSLTRKGTGELFF
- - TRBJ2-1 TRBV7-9 TGTGCCAGCAGTCTTGTCGTAGGGGGGGCCAGAAATGAGCAGTTCTTC CASSLVVGGARNEQFF
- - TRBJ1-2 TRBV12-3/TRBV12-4 TGTGCCAGCAGTTTAGGGGAGAGCCATGGCTACACCTTC CASSLGESHGYTF
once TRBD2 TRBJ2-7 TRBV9 TGTGCCAGCAGCGTAGCGCAGGGAGCGGGGGCCGAGCAGTACTTC CASSVAQGAGAEQYF
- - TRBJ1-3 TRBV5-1 TGCGCCAGCAGCTTTACGGACACGGAAAACACCATATATTTT CASSFTDTENTIYF
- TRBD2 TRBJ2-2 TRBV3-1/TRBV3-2 TGTGCCAGCAGCCAAGAAATGAGCGGGGGGGCCGTGGACCGGGAGCTGTTTTTT CASSQEMSGGAVDRELFF
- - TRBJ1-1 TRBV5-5 TGTGCCAGCAGCCCATCTTGGGGGCGTCGGGACACTGAAGCTTTCTTT CASSPSWGRRDTEAFF
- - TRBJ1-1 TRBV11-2 TGTGCCAGCATCTGGGGGGGGATGAACACTGAAGCTTTCTTT CASIWGGMNTEAFF
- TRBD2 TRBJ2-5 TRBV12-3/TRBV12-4 TGTGCCAGCAGTTTAAGCGGGGGGAAGACCCAGTACTTC CASSLSGGKTQYF